This T cell receptor (beta chain) was obtained from a study of shared clonotypes between healthy human individuals (TCRdb year 2020). The study in broad terms: The cohort included a few men and a couple of women between 18 and 49 years of age. The study deeply sequenced blood TCR repertoires of 5 or 6 healthy adults to estimate repertoire size and the extent of clonotype sharing between individuals. To increase sequencing depth and limit assay-specific biases, different laboratories used diverse techniques to prepare libraries and sequence TCR repertoires. Each donor's leukapheresis produced roughly between roughly 0.85 and 10 billion PBMCs.

Note on this clone: Its antigen remains undetermined. This may be a read error: a much more frequent sequence differs by one nucleotide.

TCR CDR3 regions were amplified from genomic DNA by multiplex PCR using the deep immunoSEQ assay. Genomic DNA extracted from each cell subset was distributed evenly over all wells of several immunoSEQ 96-well plates, and each plate served as one replicate. For unsorted PBMC, roughly 330 ng genomic DNA, equal to about 30,000 T cell genomes, was loaded into each replicate PCR. Unsorted PBMC genomic DNA was sequenced across ten immunoSEQ deep assay plates. The purified libraries were quantified using a Qubit 3.0 fluorometer, sized with a Bioanalyzer 2100, and then quantified again using the KAPA Library Quantification kit. Every immunoSEQ 96-well plate was sequenced on a separate single-read 150-cycle Illumina NextSeq 550 flow cell. As for the authors' bioinformatics: Because only junctional sequences without quality scores were contained in the immunoSEQ output, filtering matching that applied to full-length reads could not be performed. Sequences were annotated with PyIR, a Python wrapper for IgBLAST v1.9, using IMGT germline references to assign V/J genes and CDR3. Reads with weak V/J assignments (E-value above 1e-6), missing CDR3, stop codons, out-of-frame junctions, or ambiguous translated residues were removed. V3J clonotypes were defined by identical inferred V gene, J gene, and CDR3 amino acid sequence. To compute the percentage overlap between repertoires, the number of shared unique clonotypes was divided by the size of the smaller repertoire. Richness of each repertoire was evaluated using RTK rarefaction, the Chao1 estimator, and Recon v2.1 estimates of unobserved clonotypes. TCRdb carries this immuneACCESS record with in-frame sequences only. Its versions omit some clonotypes, under half of them owing to an unresolved V gene in the studies checked, with the rest unexplained. V and J calls and clone size are copied from that table; D and trimming were computed from the DNA. The sample yields approximately 460,000 clones; around 77% were counted once. The ten largest clonotypes hold more than 10% of the sample.

A distance of 5 bases separates the germline ends of V and J, which lose 2 bases and 6 bases respectively. Measured from the cysteine to the phenylalanine, the CDR3 is 12 residues long. Only the CDR3 portion is preserved as DNA: 36 bases, with reading frame beginning at the first base. Per the germline V gene (reference sequence), SGHNT is the CDR1 and YYREEE is the CDR2. Donors were healthy HIV-negative adults with no recently reported acute infections or vaccinations. Every donor was a Caucasian adult living in Nashville, Tennessee, USA. For unsorted samples, tens of millions of PBMCs were counted and genomic DNA was extracted with the QIAamp DNA Blood Mini kit. Blood was collected by leukapheresis, and PBMCs were isolated by Ficoll-Histopaque density gradient centrifugation and then cryopreserved in liquid nitrogen vapor phase. Results the study describes overall, beyond this receptor: Pairwise subsampling indicated that sequencing depth was expected to affect the degree of clonotype sharing among donors. Sampling was limited to blood, and TCR repertoires in tissue likely differ from TCR repertoires in blood. Because the study included a small number of donors, the genetic and exposure-history diversity represented was limited.

The sequencing input was PBMCs. The chain is encoded by TRBV5-4 joined to TRBJ2-2, with no D gene named confidently. This clonotype was obtained from a woman between 35 and 50 years old in good health. Some clones in this sample may be carry-over from other donors' samples. The CDR3 protein sequence reads: CASSLDSGELFF. The DNA is as follows: TGTGCCAGCAGCTTAGACTCCGGGGAGCTGTTTTTT.